The rows below give T cell receptor beta chains drawn from one sample of a study of cytomegalovirus exposure and HLA in healthy donors. Assay used: immunoSEQ multiplex PCR; TCRdb lists only in-frame clones, some missing. The data hold 60,000 to 70,000 clones, with 60% to 80% observed a single time. The specimen was PBMCs. Source of these receptors: a man aged 40-50 years in good health and CMV-seropositive. CDR3s include the opening cysteine and the closing phenylalanine or tryptophan. The order of the fields is V gene, J gene, clone size, D gene, CDR3 protein, CDR3 DNA. A D gene is named only where the DNA matches it firmly. Clone size is stated in some rows and not others, as once, few, many or a class when expanded.

>TRBV2|TRBJ2-2|few|.
CASRTDANTGELFF
TGTGCCAGCAGAACAGACGCGAACACCGGGGAGCTGTTTTTT
>TRBV7-9|TRBJ2-1|.|.
CASSQNNEQFF
TGTGCCAGCAGCCAGAACAATGAGCAGTTCTTC
>TRBV27|TRBJ1-2|few|.
CASSLEPGHGYTF
TGTGCCAGCAGTTTAGAACCAGGGCATGGCTACACCTTC
>TRBV7-9|TRBJ2-1|.|TRBD2
CASSFGGRAWNEQFF
TGTGCCAGCAGCTTTGGCGGGAGGGCCTGGAATGAGCAGTTCTTC
>TRBV29-1|TRBJ2-7|.|.
CSVEGTVYEQYF
TGCAGCGTTGAAGGGACAGTTTACGAGCAGTACTTC
>TRBV11-3|TRBJ2-1|.|TRBD2
CASSFPRLAGPSSYNEQFF
TGTGCCAGCAGCTTCCCTAGACTAGCGGGTCCAAGCTCCTACAATGAGCAGTTCTTC
>TRBV6-1|TRBJ1-2|few|.
CASSESGLYGYTF
TGTGCCAGCAGTGAATCAGGGCTCTATGGCTACACCTTC
>TRBV7-2|TRBJ1-2|.|TRBD1
CASSFQSGTGGAGGYTF
TGTGCCAGCAGCTTTCAGTCCGGGACAGGGGGCGCGGGGGGCTACACCTTC
>TRBV11-3|TRBJ1-6|.|.
CASRGGVVLHF
TGTGCCAGCAGGGGGGGGGTCGTCCTCCACTTT
>TRBV5-1|TRBJ2-2|few|.
CASSSKLGAGELFF
TGCGCCAGCAGCTCCAAACTCGGGGCCGGGGAGCTGTTTTTT
>TRBV6-1|TRBJ2-3|.|.
CASSVNAVPLATDTQYF
TGTGCCAGCAGTGTTAATGCTGTACCCCTGGCCACAGATACGCAGTATTTT
>TRBV7-3|TRBJ2-1|few|TRBD1
CASSSKPGQGVRNEQFF
TGTGCCAGCAGCTCGAAACCGGGACAGGGGGTCAGGAATGAGCAGTTCTTC
>TRBV19|TRBJ2-2|.|.
CASGGFRELFF
TGTGCCAGTGGGGGGTTTAGGGAGCTGTTTTTT
>TRBV18|TRBJ1-2|few|.
CASSPPGQTYGYTF
TGTGCCAGCTCACCACCAGGACAGACCTATGGCTACACCTTC
>TRBV2|TRBJ1-2|.|TRBD1
CASSERNRGLYGYTF
TGTGCCAGCAGTGAACGAAACAGGGGGCTGTATGGCTACACCTTC
>TRBV7-3|TRBJ2-3|.|TRBD2
CASSLIPSAGADTQYF
TGTGCCAGCAGCTTAATTCCTAGTGCGGGGGCAGATACGCAGTATTTT
>TRBV10-3|TRBJ1-2|.|TRBD1
CAIRHTGVYGYTF
TGTGCCATCAGACACACAGGGGTCTATGGCTACACCTTC
>TRBV6-1|TRBJ2-1|.|TRBD1
CASSGRQGGNEQFF
TGTGCCAGCAGTGGTCGACAGGGGGGTAATGAGCAGTTCTTC
>TRBV6-5|TRBJ2-1|.|TRBD2
CASSYLAGGPSNEQFF
TGTGCCAGCAGTTATCTAGCGGGAGGGCCCAGTAATGAGCAGTTCTTC
>TRBV27|TRBJ1-2|.|.
CASSFSRVEGYTF
TGTGCCAGCAGTTTCTCCAGGGTTGAAGGCTACACCTTC
>TRBV7-9|TRBJ1-1|.|.
CASSLAQVSEAFF
TGTGCCAGCAGCTTAGCACAGGTGTCTGAAGCTTTCTTT
>TRBV4-2|TRBJ1-1|few|TRBD1
CASSQWGQGDTEAFF
TGTGCCAGCAGCCAATGGGGACAGGGGGACACTGAAGCTTTCTTT
>TRBV2|TRBJ2-7|.|.
CASIYSSYEQYF
TGTGCCAGCATTTACAGTTCCTACGAGCAGTACTTC
>TRBV5-1|TRBJ2-7|.|TRBD2
CASSKTSGSTYEQYF
TGCGCCAGCAGCAAAACTAGCGGGAGCACCTACGAGCAGTACTTC
>TRBV13|TRBJ1-4|few|.
CASSLNKEKLFF
TGTGCCAGCAGCCTTAACAAGGAAAAACTGTTTTTT
>TRBV5-1|TRBJ2-1|.|.
CASSLASQGGHEQFF
TGCGCCAGCAGCTTGGCCTCACAGGGTGGCCATGAGCAGTTCTTC
>TRBV27|TRBJ1-5|.|.
CASSPPRREDQPQHF
TGTGCCAGCAGCCCCCCCCGGCGGGAAGATCAGCCCCAGCATTTT
>TRBV29-1|TRBJ2-1|.|.
CSVRDNTHNEQFF
TGCAGCGTCCGGGACAATACTCACAATGAGCAGTTCTTC
>TRBV4-3|TRBJ1-1|.|TRBD1
CASSQVGQGGAPDF
TGCGCCAGCAGCCAAGTGGGACAGGGAGGAGCACCCGATTTT
>TRBV29-1|TRBJ2-7|.|.
CSVAPGRSWEQYF
TGCAGCGTAGCCCCGGGTCGATCCTGGGAGCAGTACTTC
>TRBV5-5|TRBJ2-3|.|TRBD1
CASSRGQSSTDTQYF
TGTGCCAGCAGCCGGGGACAGTCTAGCACAGATACGCAGTATTTT
>TRBV21-1|TRBJ2-7|.|.
CASIRDSFLSYEQYF
TGTGCCAGCATCCGGGACAGCTTCCTCTCCTACGAGCAGTACTTC
>TRBV30|TRBJ2-7|.|.
CAWSEPAGAEQYF
TGTGCCTGGAGTGAGCCCGCAGGGGCCGAGCAGTACTTC
>TRBV6-1|TRBJ1-1|once|.
CASSGRGGDQRIEAFF
TGTGCCAGCAGTGGGAGAGGGGGGGACCAAAGAATTGAAGCTTTCTTT